The text below deals with one TCR beta chain. What it binds is not known. This sample is drawn from a study of shared clonotypes between healthy human individuals. Broader study findings: Non-shared clonotypes had lower generation probabilities than those shared by all four donors. The expectation was that sequencing depth would affect clonotype sharing among donors.

For each subset, genomic DNA was distributed in equal portions over several immunoSEQ plates. Clones were read by immunoSEQ multiplex PCR, and TCRdb kept only the in-frame ones, dropping some. This sample yields some 2,000,000 clones, of which roughly 95% are seen a single time; 0.13% belongs to the top ten. Germline lookup yields CDR1 SNHLY and CDR2 FYNNEI. This CDR3 region has 15 residues. The ends were cut back, 4 bases at V and 7 bases at J, with 19 bases in the middle. The chain links TRBV2 to TRBJ1-2; no clear D gene. Material: naive CD4+ T cells sorted from blood. The subset here: CD45RA+ positively selected. This TCR derives from a man younger than 35 in good health. This CDR3 reads CASSAISGVSGGYTF. The CDR3 DNA is TGTGCCAGCAGTGCCATCTCCGGGGTTTCTGGTGGCTACACCTTC.